The clone carrying this TCR beta chain was found many times. The data were obtained in a study of regulatory T cells in long-lasting Graves disease. Study overall: Graves' patients who were just diagnosed had used antithyroid drugs for under 3 months.

The trim removed 3 bases at V and 2 bases at J, leaving 9 bases unmatched. The CDR3 runs 16 residues. Germline-derived CDR1 and CDR2 are SGHNT and YENEEA. Time point defined: newly diagnosed GD, antithyroid drugs for less than 3 months. PBMC-extracted RNA yielded the TCR library. Construction of TCR beta libraries relied on iRepertoire HTBI primers and on Arm-PCR targeting CDR3 regions. In the original processing: Gene usage covered about 60 TRBV and 14 TRBJ segments. TCRdb redid the calling of the multiplex PCR reads with MiXCR, one entry per CDR3 protein. These V and J calls rely on TCRdb rather than the paper's analysis. The repertoire includes 400,000 to 550,000 distinct CDR3 sequences, 15% of them detected once, and 15% to 20% sits in the top ten. These data were also reused for a study on T cells in Graves' hyperthyroidism and ophthalmopathy. As that report states: Hyperthyroidism had been newly diagnosed in patients aged 18 to 65, and its duration was under 2 months. Expanded thyroid clonotypes (above 0.001) were mostly also found in blood.

The chain joins TRBV11-3 to TRBJ2-5, with TRBD2 identical over 7 bases. The starting material was peripheral blood mononuclear cells (PBMCs), obtained at new diagnosis, from a patient treated with antithyroid drugs. The receptor comes from a woman younger than 45 with Graves disease. The CDR3 DNA reads TGTGCCAGCAGCTTCTTGCTAGCGGTCGGACAAGAGACCCAGTACTTC. It yields the protein CASSFLLAVGQETQYF.